These 15 T cell receptor beta chains originate from one sample sequenced in a study of CD8+ T cells in alopecia areata (dated by TCRdb to 2017 to 2018). Preparation of the library involved the immunoSEQ multiplex PCR assay. For TCR sequencing, RNA was extracted from every sample and reverse transcribed into cDNA to serve as template. TCRdb limited this immuneACCESS table to in-frame rearrangements with V and J called. A share of clones is missing; checked studies link under half to unresolved V genes, and the rest is unexplained. This sample holds about 110,000 clones; approximately 59% were observed only once. 20% of the sample is taken by the ten largest. Sequenced input: CD8+ T cells sorted from blood. These receptors came from a human donor in good health.

This rearrangement joins TRBV7-6 to TRBJ2-1; 9 nucleotides align to TRBD1. V lost 0 bases, J lost 7 bases, and 10 bases stayed unmatched. The CDR3 runs to 17 residues. Germline V gene lookup returns CDR1 SGHVS and CDR2 FNYEAQ. The CDR3 coding sequence is TGTGCCAGCAGCTTAGCTCGGGGGACAGGGAATCTGAATGAGCAGTTCTTC. As protein: CASSLARGTGNLNEQFF. Combining the CDR3 with reference TRBV7-6 and TRBJ2-1 gives the whole variable domain GAGVSQSPRYKVTKRGQDVALRCDPISGHVSLYWYRQALGQGPEFLTYFNYEAQQDKSGLPNDRFSAERPEGSISTLTIQRTEQRDSAMYRCASSLARGTGNLNEQFFGPGTRLTVL.

CDR3 nucleotides: TGTGCCAGCAGCTTCCAGGGCACTGAAGCTTTCTTT. It specifies CASSFQGTEAFF. The chain couples TRBV11-2 to TRBJ1-1, with a tentative D call TRBD1 (5 bases). With 3 bases removed from V and 4 bases from J, the gap between germline ends came to 6 bases. The CDR3 extends over 12 amino acids. CDR1 and CDR2 from the germline V gene are SGHAT and FQNNGV.

This clone was detected a few times. The J gene is TRBJ2-7, the V gene TRBV4-3; D possibly corresponds to TRBD2 (5 bases). The germline gives CDR1 LGHNA, CDR2 YSLEER. This CDR3 is built from 16 residues. V shed 4 bases and J shed 4 bases, with 20 bases lying between them. In DNA form, the CDR3 reads TGCGCCAGCAGCCGAGAGAGGGCCTCTTCTCCTTACGAGCAGTACTTC. Translating it yields CASSRERASSPYEQYF.

This clone came up once. This chain joins TRBV13 and TRBJ2-1; 7 nucleotides align to TRBD1. V gave up 4 bases and J gave up 4 bases; unmatched junction bases: 7. This CDR3 is built from 15 residues. Looked up from germline, CDR1 is PRHDT and CDR2 is FYEKMQ (reference sequence). CDR3 nucleotides: TGTGCCAGCAGCTCCCCCGGGACAGAGTACAATGAGCAGTTCTTC. This sequence encodes CASSSPGTEYNEQFF.

This clone was found a few times. At one end the junction does not follow the germline gene, possibly because of a read error. The CDR3 sequence is CASSQEWDINSPLHF. CDR3 nucleotide sequence: TGCGCCAGCAGCCAAGAATGGGACATCAATTCACCCCTCCACTTT. This chain joins TRBV5-5 and TRBJ1-6; D is possibly TRBD1 (6 bases). Germline CDR1 SGHKS, CDR2 YYEKEE (reference sequence). The CDR3 consists of 15 residues. Full variable domain (remainder filled in from reference TRBV5-5 and TRBJ1-6): DAGVTQSPTHLIKTRGQQVTLRCSPISGHKSVSWYQQVLGQGPQFIFQYYEKEERGRGNFPDRFSARQFPNYSSELNVNALLLGDSALYLCASSQEWDINSPLHFGNGTRLTVT.

The gene calls are TRBV13 and TRBJ1-1, with D maybe TRBD1 (5 bases). This CDR3 spans 16 amino acids. Looked up from germline, CDR1 is PRHDT and CDR2 is FYEKMQ (reference sequence). The V and J ends lost 6 bases and 2 bases respectively, with 19 bases between them. CDR3: CASSSNGGDTNTEAFF. The DNA of the CDR3 is TGTGCCAGCAGTTCCAATGGAGGGGATACTAACACTGAAGCTTTCTTT.

The rearrangement joins TRBV5-1 to TRBJ1-2; 8 bases align to TRBD1. In germline, CDR1 is SGHRS, CDR2 YFSETQ. This CDR3 comprises 15 residues. Trimming cost V 3 bases and J 3 bases; bases outside gene matches: 7. The CDR3 DNA is TGCGCCAGCAGCTACGGACAGGGCCCTTACTATGGCTACACCTTC. Translation gives CASSYGQGPYYGYTF.

J is TRBJ2-5 and V is TRBV4-3, with TRBD2 identical over 7 bases. Losses at the gene ends were 1 base for V and 0 bases for J; bases not matched to a gene: 8. In germline, CDR1 is LGHNA, CDR2 YSLEER. The CDR3 runs to 17 residues. Here the CDR3 reads CASSQGRGSWHQETQYF. DNA of the CDR3: TGCGCCAGCAGCCAAGGGCGGGGGAGTTGGCACCAAGAGACCCAGTACTTC.

V gene TRBV29-1 combines with J gene TRBJ1-2, with D perhaps matching TRBD1 (5 bases). The ends were cut back, 6 bases at V and 8 bases at J, with 19 bases in the middle. Germline CDR1 reads SQVTM; CDR2 reads ANQGSEA. The length of the CDR3 is 13 residues. The CDR3 DNA reads as TGCAGCGTCGCCCAGATGGGGCCATGGGGCTACACCTTC. It encodes CSVAQMGPWGYTF.

This clone occurred once. This chain links TRBV5-6 with TRBJ2-7; 11 positions agree with TRBD1. This CDR3 comprises 14 residues. The V and J ends lost 0 bases and 5 bases, in that order; junction bases with no gene match: 1. Germline CDR1 is SGHDT and CDR2 is YYEEEE. This CDR3 reads CASSLGTGGNEQYF. The CDR3 coding sequence is TGTGCCAGCAGCTTGGGGACAGGGGGCAACGAGCAGTACTTC.

Regarding this clone: Germline and junction disagree at one end, which may indicate a read error. In DNA, the CDR3 is TGTGCCAGCAGCTTATACTTGGGGGTGGGGACCTACGAGCAGTACTTC. This gives the protein CASSLYLGVGTYEQYF. The chain recombines TRBV27 with TRBJ2-7; D assignment may be TRBD1 or TRBD2 (5 bases each). This CDR3 is built from 16 residues. Germline lookup yields CDR1 MNHEY and CDR2 SMNVEV (reference sequence).

The chain combines TRBV6-5 with TRBJ1-1; no reliable D call. Germline lookup yields CDR1 MNHEY and CDR2 SVGAGI. The CDR3 covers 15 residues. V lost 2 bases and J 8 bases, leaving 18 bases between the germline ends. CDR3 DNA: TGTGCCAGCAGTTACGGATTGGGAGATTATGGAGAAGCTTTCTTT. It translates to CASSYGLGDYGEAFF.

This clone was recorded a few times. The rearrangement links TRBV29-1 to TRBJ1-2; D is uncertain. Germline V gives CDR1 SQVTM, CDR2 ANQGSEA. The CDR3 is made up of 14 amino acids. Trimming took off 6 bases at V and 5 bases at J, with 19 bases between the two ends. CDR3 sequence (DNA): TGCAGCGTCCTAGGCACAGCTACCTCGTATGGCTACACCTTC. As protein: CSVLGTATSYGYTF. Full variable domain (outside the CDR3, taken from reference TRBV29-1 and TRBJ1-2): SAVISQKPSRDICQRGTSLTIQCQVDSQVTMMFWYRQQPGQSLTLIATANQGSEATYESGFVIDKFPISRPNLTFSTLTVSNMSPEDSSIYLCSVLGTATSYGYTFGSGTRLTVV.

The V gene is TRBV6-5, the J gene TRBJ2-2; perhaps TRBD1 as D (5 bases). The CDR3 loop spans 14 amino acids. The germline V gene encodes CDR1 MNHEY and CDR2 SVGAGI. Trimming cost V 2 bases and J 2 bases, with 6 bases left between them. CDR3 residues: CASSYRGNTGELFF. The CDR3 nucleotides are TGTGCCAGCAGTTACAGGGGAAACACCGGGGAGCTGTTTTTT.

The V call is TRBV7-8, the J call TRBJ2-3; D is ambiguous. The germline CDR1 and CDR2 sequences are SGHVS and FQNEAQ. The CDR3 length is 14 residues. Trimming pared 7 bases from V and 0 bases from J, leaving 11 bases between. CDR3 DNA sequence: TGTGCCAGCATCGCCCTTGGGAGCACAGATACGCAGTATTTT. Its protein is CASIALGSTDTQYF.